Listed below are T cell receptor beta chains from one sample, sequenced in a study of monozygotic twins with inflammatory bowel disease. From its re-call of the 5' RACE reads, TCRdb lists each CDR3 protein once, without DNA. The table for this sample gives tens of thousands of distinct CDR3 sequences. Sequenced sample: blood. The receptors originated from a human donor with ulcerative colitis or Crohn's disease, or a healthy co-twin of an affected twin (not recorded which). Both conserved end residues are part of each CDR3.

j_call: TRBJ1-3; v_call: TRBV20-1; cdr3_aa: CSTKTSGNTIYF
j_call: TRBJ2-7; v_call: TRBV5-1; cdr3_aa: CASSLGGPNSYEQYF
j_call: TRBJ1-1; v_call: TRBV7-8; cdr3_aa: CASSPLGFTSRGNTEAFF
j_call: TRBJ1-5; v_call: TRBV20-1; cdr3_aa: CSAREARGSNQPQHF
j_call: TRBJ2-5; v_call: TRBV7-9; cdr3_aa: CASSLALYSKETQYF
j_call: TRBJ2-5; v_call: TRBV7-9; cdr3_aa: CASGGFQETQYF
j_call: TRBJ1-1; v_call: TRBV5-1; cdr3_aa: CASSPTGAEAFF
j_call: TRBJ2-7; v_call: TRBV6-5; cdr3_aa: CASSSSGGSGYEQYF
j_call: TRBJ2-1; v_call: TRBV5-1; cdr3_aa: CASSLGQGAGNEQFF
j_call: TRBJ2-1; v_call: TRBV11-2; cdr3_aa: CASSLEPSGGPDKFF
j_call: TRBJ1-5; v_call: TRBV20-1; cdr3_aa: CSASTGNQPQHF
j_call: TRBJ1-4; v_call: TRBV25-1; cdr3_aa: CASSESGSVSEKLFF
j_call: TRBJ1-2; v_call: TRBV7-9; cdr3_aa: CASSLSYNRVNYGYTF
j_call: TRBJ2-7; v_call: TRBV2; cdr3_aa: CATRQGGSYEQYF
j_call: TRBJ1-6; v_call: TRBV7-2; cdr3_aa: CAVGGQMNSPLHF
j_call: TRBJ2-1; v_call: TRBV5-4; cdr3_aa: CASSLTASSYNEQFF
j_call: TRBJ2-7; v_call: TRBV10-2; cdr3_aa: CANPTTGSHYEQYF
j_call: TRBJ2-1; v_call: TRBV27; cdr3_aa: CASSERSSLSSYNEQFF
j_call: TRBJ1-5; v_call: TRBV20-1; cdr3_aa: CSAYSRDPNQPQHF
j_call: TRBJ1-2; v_call: TRBV4-2; cdr3_aa: CASSQGTGGYGYTF
j_call: TRBJ2-2; v_call: TRBV5-1; cdr3_aa: CASSLAQMNTGELFF
j_call: TRBJ1-5; v_call: TRBV5-5; cdr3_aa: CASSSGTGTHSNQPQHF
j_call: TRBJ2-2; v_call: TRBV28; cdr3_aa: CASSSGGSHTGELFF
j_call: TRBJ1-1; v_call: TRBV27; cdr3_aa: CASSFSVRDNMNTEAFF
j_call: TRBJ1-1; v_call: TRBV12-3/TRBV12-4; cdr3_aa: CASSFRGYTEAFF
j_call: TRBJ2-3; v_call: TRBV19; cdr3_aa: CASSMGALWDTQYF
j_call: TRBJ1-1; v_call: TRBV19; cdr3_aa: CASSVGQPNTEAFF
j_call: TRBJ2-7; v_call: TRBV7-9; cdr3_aa: CASSLDGDGHSYEQYF
j_call: TRBJ2-1; v_call: TRBV12-3/TRBV12-4; cdr3_aa: CASSPSSGARNEQFF
j_call: TRBJ2-5; v_call: TRBV20-1; cdr3_aa: CSAVTWDRNQETQYF
j_call: TRBJ2-1; v_call: TRBV12-3/TRBV12-4; cdr3_aa: CASSWGNSNEQFF
j_call: TRBJ2-1; v_call: TRBV18; cdr3_aa: CASSTWDRGYNEQFF
j_call: TRBJ2-7; v_call: TRBV3-1; cdr3_aa: CATLNRGGNEQYF
j_call: TRBJ2-2; v_call: TRBV12-3/TRBV12-4; cdr3_aa: CASSFPLGDAGELFF
j_call: TRBJ2-5; v_call: TRBV20-1; cdr3_aa: CSARTQGVGQETQYF
j_call: TRBJ1-4; v_call: TRBV12-3/TRBV12-4; cdr3_aa: CASSPWGSNEKLFF
j_call: TRBJ2-1; v_call: TRBV5-1; cdr3_aa: CASSFGESSYNEQFF
j_call: TRBJ1-5; v_call: TRBV11-2; cdr3_aa: CASSLEGQPQHF
j_call: TRBJ1-2; v_call: TRBV20-1; cdr3_aa: CSARDPLADGYTF
j_call: TRBJ2-3; v_call: TRBV5-1; cdr3_aa: CASSSGLAVVDTQYF
j_call: TRBJ1-6; v_call: TRBV11-2; cdr3_aa: CASSLRSYNSPLHF
j_call: TRBJ1-1; v_call: TRBV5-6; cdr3_aa: CASSLGGPGANTEAFF
j_call: TRBJ2-1; v_call: TRBV5-1; cdr3_aa: CASSLAANNEQFF
j_call: TRBJ2-7; v_call: TRBV5-1; cdr3_aa: CASSLNPTYEQYF
j_call: TRBJ2-7; v_call: TRBV7-6; cdr3_aa: CASSLGPGTDEQYF
j_call: TRBJ1-5; v_call: TRBV5-1; cdr3_aa: CASSLEGSGQPQHF
j_call: TRBJ1-4; v_call: TRBV12-3/TRBV12-4; cdr3_aa: CASSSLSATNEKLFF
j_call: TRBJ2-2; v_call: TRBV5-1; cdr3_aa: CASSDGDTGELFF
j_call: TRBJ1-2; v_call: TRBV12-3/TRBV12-4; cdr3_aa: CASSRTGNYGYTF
j_call: TRBJ1-5; v_call: TRBV7-6; cdr3_aa: CASSLRPGAGQPQHF
j_call: TRBJ2-3; v_call: TRBV28; cdr3_aa: CASSIRTGEDTQYF